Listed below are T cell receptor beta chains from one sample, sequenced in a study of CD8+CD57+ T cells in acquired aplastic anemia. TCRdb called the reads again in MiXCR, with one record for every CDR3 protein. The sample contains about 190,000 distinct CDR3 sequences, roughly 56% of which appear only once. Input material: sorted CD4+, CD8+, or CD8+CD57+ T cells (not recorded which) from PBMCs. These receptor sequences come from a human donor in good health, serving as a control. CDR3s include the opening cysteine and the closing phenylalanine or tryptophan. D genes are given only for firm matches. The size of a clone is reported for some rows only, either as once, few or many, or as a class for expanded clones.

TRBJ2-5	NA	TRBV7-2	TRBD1	TGTGCCAGCAGCTCCGGGACAGGGGGGTACAATGAGACCCAGTACTTC	CASSSGTGGYNETQYF
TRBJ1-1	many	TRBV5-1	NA	TGCGCCACCAAGCAGGGAGAGGACACTGAAGCTTTCTTT	CATKQGEDTEAFF
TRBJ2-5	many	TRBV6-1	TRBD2	TGTGCCAGCAGTGCCGAGCCTGGGACTAGCGGCCTATGGGAGACCCAGTACTTC	CASSAEPGTSGLWETQYF
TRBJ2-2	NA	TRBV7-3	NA	TGTGCCAGCAGCTTAGCGGGCAGTTCCCCCGGGGAGCTGTTTTTT	CASSLAGSSPGELFF
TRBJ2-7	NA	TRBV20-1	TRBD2	TGCAGTGCGGTACTAGCGGGGTCTTACAATGAGCAGTACTTC	CSAVLAGSYNEQYF
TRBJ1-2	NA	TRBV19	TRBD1	TGTGCCAGTAGTCCCACCGGGACAGGGTCCAGCTATGGCTACACCTTC	CASSPTGTGSSYGYTF
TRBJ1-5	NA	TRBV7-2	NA	TGTGCCAGCAGCTTAGGTTTAGGGGAGAAGCAGCCCCAGCATTTT	CASSLGLGEKQPQHF
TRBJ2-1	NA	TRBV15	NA	TGTGCCACCAGCGTGGGCCAGGGGGGGGGCTACAATGAGCAGTTCTTC	CATSVGQGGGYNEQFF
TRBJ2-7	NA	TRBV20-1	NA	TGCAGTGCTAGGGCACTGCCTCTCGAGTACTTC	CSARALPLEYF
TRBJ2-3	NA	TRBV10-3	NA	TGTGCCGTGGGGGCAGGGGGCACAGATACGCAGTATTTT	CAVGAGGTDTQYF
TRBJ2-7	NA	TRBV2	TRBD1	TGTGCCAGCAGTCCGGGACAGGGCTACTACGAGCAGTACTTC	CASSPGQGYYEQYF
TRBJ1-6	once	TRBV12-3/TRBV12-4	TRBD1	TGTGCCAGCAGTCTAGGACAGGGGAAGGATAATTCACCCCTCCACTTT	CASSLGQGKDNSPLHF
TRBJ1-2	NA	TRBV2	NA	TGTGCCAGCAGGGGACCTACAGGTTCTACTGGCTATACCTTC	CASRGPTGSTGYTF
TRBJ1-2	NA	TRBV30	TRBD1	TGTGCCTCCCACCAACTTTTCAGGGGGTATGGCTACACCTTC	CASHQLFRGYGYTF
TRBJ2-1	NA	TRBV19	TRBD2	TGTGCCAGTAGCGGCGGGGGGCATGTCAATGAGCAGTTCTTC	CASSGGGHVNEQFF
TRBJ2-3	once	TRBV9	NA	TGTGCCAGCAGCGTCAATTACAGGAACGTGGACACGCAGTATTTT	CASSVNYRNVDTQYF
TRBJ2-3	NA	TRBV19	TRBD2	TGTGCCAGTAGTATCCTTAAGACTAGCGGGGCTAGCACAGATACGCAGTATTTT	CASSILKTSGASTDTQYF
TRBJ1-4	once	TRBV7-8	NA	TGTGCCAGCAGCTTAGCGAGGGATAATGAAAAACTGTTTTTT	CASSLARDNEKLFF
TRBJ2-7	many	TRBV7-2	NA	TGTGCCAGCAGCGTTCCGGGGCTCGAGCAGTACTTC	CASSVPGLEQYF
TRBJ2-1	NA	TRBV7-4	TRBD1	TGTGCCAGCAGCTTAGGGACAGGGGTTGAGCAGTTCTTC	CASSLGTGVEQFF
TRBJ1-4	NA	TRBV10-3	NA	TGTGCCAGCACACCATTCGGGACGGAAAATGAAAAACTGTTTTTT	CASTPFGTENEKLFF
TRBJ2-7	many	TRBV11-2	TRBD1	TGTGCCAGCAGCTCGATCCGGGACAGGAACTACGAGCAGTACTTC	CASSSIRDRNYEQYF